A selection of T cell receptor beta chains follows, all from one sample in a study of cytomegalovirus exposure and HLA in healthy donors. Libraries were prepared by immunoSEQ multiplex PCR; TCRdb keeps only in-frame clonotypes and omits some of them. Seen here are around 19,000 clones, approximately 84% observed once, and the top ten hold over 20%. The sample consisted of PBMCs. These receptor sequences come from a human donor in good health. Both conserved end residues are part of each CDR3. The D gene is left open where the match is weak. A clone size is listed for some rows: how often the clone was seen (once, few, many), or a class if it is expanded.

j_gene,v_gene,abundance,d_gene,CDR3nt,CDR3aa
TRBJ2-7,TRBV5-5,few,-,TGTGCCAGCAGCTTGTACGGGGCCTACGAGCAGTACTTC,CASSLYGAYEQYF
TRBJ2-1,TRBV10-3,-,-,TGTGCCATCGGCGCAAGGGGCAGGAATGAGCAGTTCTTC,CAIGARGRNEQFF
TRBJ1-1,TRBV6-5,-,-,TGTGCCAGCAGTTTTTCAGGGGACACTGAAGCTTTCTTT,CASSFSGDTEAFF
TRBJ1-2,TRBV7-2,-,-,TGTGCCAGCAGCTTAAACAGGGTGAACGGCTACACCTTC,CASSLNRVNGYTF
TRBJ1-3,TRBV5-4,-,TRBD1,TGTGCCAGCAGTAAGGACAGGGCTGGAAACACCATATATTTT,CASSKDRAGNTIYF
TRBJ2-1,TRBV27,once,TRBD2,TGTGCCAGCATCCGGAGGTCTAGCGGTGCCTCCTACAATGAGCAGTTCTTC,CASIRRSSGASYNEQFF
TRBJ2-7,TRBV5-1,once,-,TGCGCCAGCAGCTTCCGTTCGGGGGAGAACTACGAGCAGTACTTC,CASSFRSGENYEQYF
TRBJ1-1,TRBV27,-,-,TGTGCCAGCAGTTTCAGGGTAGGCACTGAAGCTTTCTTT,CASSFRVGTEAFF
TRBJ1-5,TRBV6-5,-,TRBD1,TGTGCCAGCAGCTTTGACAGGGTCAGCAATCAGCCCCAGCATTTT,CASSFDRVSNQPQHF
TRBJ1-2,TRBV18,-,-,TGTGCCAGCTCACCATCAGACAGCTATGGCTACACCTTC,CASSPSDSYGYTF
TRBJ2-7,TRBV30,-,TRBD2,TGTGCCTGGAGTGTTAGCGGGAGGGCCAGGTACGAGCAGTACTTC,CAWSVSGRARYEQYF
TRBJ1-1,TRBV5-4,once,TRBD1,TGTGCCAGCAGGGGCGGGACAGACGAAGCTTTCTTT,CASRGGTDEAFF
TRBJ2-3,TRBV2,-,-,TGTGCCAGCAGCCTAAGCACAGATACGCAGTATTTT,CASSLSTDTQYF
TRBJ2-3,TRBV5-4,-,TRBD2,TGTGCCAGCAGCCCCGGACTAGCGGGGGGAGATACGCAGTATTTT,CASSPGLAGGDTQYF
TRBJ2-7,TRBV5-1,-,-,TGCGCCAGCAGCAAAGGTTTAGGAGACTACGAGCAGTACTTC,CASSKGLGDYEQYF
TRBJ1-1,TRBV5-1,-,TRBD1,TGCGCCAGCAGCCCAGCCGGGACAGGGGGCTTGGGCACTGAAGCTTTCTTT,CASSPAGTGGLGTEAFF
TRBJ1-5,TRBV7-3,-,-,TGTGCCACCAGACGGTGGTATAGCAATCAGCCCCAGCATTTT,CATRRWYSNQPQHF
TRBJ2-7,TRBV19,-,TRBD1,TGTGCCAGTGGGACAGCCTACGAGCAGTACTTC,CASGTAYEQYF
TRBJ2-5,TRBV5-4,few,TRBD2,TGTGCCAGCAGCCAAGACTTGGCGGGAGGATGGGAGACCCAGTACTTC,CASSQDLAGGWETQYF
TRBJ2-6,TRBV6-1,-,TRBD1,TGTGCCAGCAGTGGGGGACAGTCAAGCTCTGGGGCCAACGTCCTGACTTTC,CASSGGQSSSGANVLTF
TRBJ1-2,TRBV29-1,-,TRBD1,TGCAGCGTCGGAACAGGGGACTACACCTTC,CSVGTGDYTF
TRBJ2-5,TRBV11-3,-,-,TGTGCCAGCAGCTTAACACAAGAGACCCAGTACTTC,CASSLTQETQYF
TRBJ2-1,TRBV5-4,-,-,TGTGCCAGCAGTCGACGGGACACGGCTTCGGGGGAGCAGTTCTTC,CASSRRDTASGEQFF
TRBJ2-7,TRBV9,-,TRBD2,TGTGCCAGCAGCAGACGATCTAGCGGGTACTACGAGCAGTACTTC,CASSRRSSGYYEQYF
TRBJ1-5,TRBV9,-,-,TGTGCCACCACCGTCCCGGACGGAGGGCTCACTAGGGACTATAGCAATCAGCCCCAGCATTTT,CATTVPDGGLTRDYSNQPQHF
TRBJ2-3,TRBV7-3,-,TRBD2,TGTGCCAGCAGCTTAGGGCGGGGGGGCGGTGATACGCAGTATTTT,CASSLGRGGGDTQYF
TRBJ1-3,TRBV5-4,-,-,TGTGCCAGCAGCTTGGATCGCTCTGGAAACACCATATATTTT,CASSLDRSGNTIYF
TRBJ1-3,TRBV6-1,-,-,TGTGCCAGCAGTGAAAACAGTGCCCGGGGCACCATATATTTT,CASSENSARGTIYF
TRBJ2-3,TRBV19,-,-,TGTGCCAGTAGTATCGGAGCGGGTAGCACAGATACGCAGTATTTT,CASSIGAGSTDTQYF
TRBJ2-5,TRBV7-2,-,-,TGTGCCAGCAGCTTAGTACCAGGATCGTACCAAGAGACCCAGTACTTC,CASSLVPGSYQETQYF
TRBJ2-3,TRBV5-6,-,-,TGTGCCAGCAGCTTGTCCGGGTTCGGCACAGATACGCAGTATTTT,CASSLSGFGTDTQYF
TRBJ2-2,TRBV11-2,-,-,TGTGCCAGCAGGTCCTGGGAGCTGTTTTTT,CASRSWELFF
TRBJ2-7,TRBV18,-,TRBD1,TGTGCCAGCTCACCAAGACAGGGCTACGAGCAGTACTTC,CASSPRQGYEQYF
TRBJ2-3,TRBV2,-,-,TGTGCCTCACAACACGGACTTAGTACAGATACGCAGTATTTT,CASQHGLSTDTQYF
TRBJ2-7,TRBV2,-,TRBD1,TGTGCCAGCACCCGACAGGGGGCAGGCTACGAGCAGTACTTC,CASTRQGAGYEQYF
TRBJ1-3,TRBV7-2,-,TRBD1,TGTGCCAGCAGCTTAGGTGGGACAGCGAACTCTGGAAACACCATATATTTT,CASSLGGTANSGNTIYF
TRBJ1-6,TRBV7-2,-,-,TGTGCCAGCAGCTTAACAGGGAAAAATTCACCCCTCCACTTT,CASSLTGKNSPLHF
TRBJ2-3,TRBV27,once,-,TGTGCCAGCAGTTTATCATCGCGGGTCACAGATACGCAGTATTTT,CASSLSSRVTDTQYF
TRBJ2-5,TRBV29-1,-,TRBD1,TGCAGCGTTGATAAGGGACAGGCATCGACCCAGTACTTC,CSVDKGQASTQYF
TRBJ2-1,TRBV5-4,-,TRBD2,TGTGCCAGCAGCTTGGGTAGGGCTAGCGGCAATGAGCAGTTCTTC,CASSLGRASGNEQFF
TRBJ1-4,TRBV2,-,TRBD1,TGTGCCAGCCGCCGACAGGGGACGAATGAAAAACTGTTTTTT,CASRRQGTNEKLFF
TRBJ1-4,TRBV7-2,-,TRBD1,TGTGCCAGCAGCCTAGGACAGGGGAGTGAAAAACTGTTTTTT,CASSLGQGSEKLFF
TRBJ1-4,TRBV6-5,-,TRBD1,TGTGCCAGCAAAACAGGGGGGGTAGGATATGAAAAACTGTTTTTT,CASKTGGVGYEKLFF
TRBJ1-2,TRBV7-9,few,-,TGTGCCAGCAGCTTAGCTCGCAGGGGTTACTATGGCTACACCTTC,CASSLARRGYYGYTF
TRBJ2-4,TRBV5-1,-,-,TGCGCCAGCAGCCATCTAGCGCCTATGAACATTCAGTACTTC,CASSHLAPMNIQYF
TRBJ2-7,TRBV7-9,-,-,TGTGCCAGCAGCCAAGCCCCATCCCCCTACGAGCAGTACTTC,CASSQAPSPYEQYF
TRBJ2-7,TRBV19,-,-,TGTGTCAGTAGTATCGCGGGACCCTACGAGCAGTACTTC,CVSSIAGPYEQYF
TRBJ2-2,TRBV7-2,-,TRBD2,TGTGCCAGCAGCACGACTAGCGTAAACGGGGAGCTGTTTTTT,CASSTTSVNGELFF